Sequencing of this TCR beta chain was carried out in a study of blood T cell repertoires in COVID-19. Across the whole study: Whether acute or convalescent, the COVID-19 samples came from the United States, Italy and Spain. Sources were T cells, B-cell-depleted T cells, or PBMCs; the material itself was cDNA or gDNA.

In the original analysis: Reference gene primer amplification gave estimated nucleated cell counts. Method: immunoSEQ multiplex PCR; TCRdb's copy keeps in-frame clones and lacks some. Clone size and the V and J calls come from that table; the DNA yielded D and trimming. The table shows 110,000 to 150,000 clones, with 80% to 90% occurring only once. The V gene end was trimmed by 5 bases and the J gene end by 5 bases; junction bases not matched to a gene: 8. CDR1 and CDR2 (germline): SGHAT, FQNNGV. The length of the CDR3 is 16 residues. The chain is built from TRBV11-2 and TRBJ2-3; 12 bases agree with TRBD2. This sequence originates from a woman aged 55-70 years with active COVID-19. The sample was peripheral blood. The CDR3 DNA follows: TGTGCCAGCAGCGGCTACGGACTAGCGGGAAGAGATACGCAGTATTTT. It specifies CASSGYGLAGRDTQYF.